This T cell receptor beta chain was retrieved from a study of cytomegalovirus exposure and HLA in healthy donors (dated by TCRdb to about 2017). Concerning the study at large: In an earlier analysis of approximately 640 of the donors, approximately 300 Gb of sequence data and approximately 100 million unique TCR beta sequences from 150 million to 200 million T cells were reported. An early release covering just under 650 HLA-typed donors comprised about 290 gigabases of sequencing data and around 80 million unique TCR sequences. Of the approximately 400 genotyped donors, over 70% fell in the genetic ancestry cluster associated with self-reported Caucasian donors. The study aimed to test whether signatures of past pathogen exposure could be identified by cataloging public T cell receptors. Using immunosequencing, the study profiled T cell repertoires from about 620 subjects and related those repertoires to cytomegalovirus serostatus. In addition to the first cohort of about 650 subjects, a separate validation cohort of 120 different subjects was used. To predict cytomegalovirus infection status, the study combined high-throughput TCR immunosequencing, statistical association of individual TCRs with disease status, and machine learning. A later analysis re-examined previously published TCR beta repertoires from just over 650 donors and added high-resolution HLA genotyping to investigate patterns of TCR occurrence. In the later analysis, no new phenotypic data were used to find candidate immune exposures; instead, reliance was placed on TCR beta sequences and their occurrence across donors. An earlier analysis of fewer than 750 of the donors used high-throughput TCR beta sequencing to judge whether each TCR beta V gene segment behaved as functional or pseudogenic. Donor age, sex, ethnicity and CMV serostatus were compiled together with the repertoire data. A later genetic analysis used genome-wide SNP genotypes for about 60% of the roughly 700 donors, treating that subset as a discovery cohort. All discovery cohort repertoires had been generated using a single sequencing platform. Class I and class II HLA loci were covered by the typing at four-digit resolution. Typing coverage differed by locus: A, B, C, DRB1 and DQB1 were typed in about 620-640 donors, DQA1 in roughly 500, DPA1 in over 600, and DPB1 in 450 to 490. Because of strong linkage in the cohort, roughly five DR-DQ haplotypes were treated as single units for association and clustering. Among approximately 370 genotyped donors of the cohort, an average of approximately 240,000 unique TCR beta nucleotide sequences was sequenced per donor, of which 15% to 20% were non-productive.

The cohort was made up of hundreds of healthy bone marrow donors. At the time of sampling, every cohort member was nominally healthy, though immune exposures that went unrecorded were likely present. The donor tested CMV seropositive and was one of the 289 seropositive cohort members. A peripheral blood sample was collected from each donor, and TCR beta sequencing was performed on peripheral blood mononuclear cells. The Qiagen DNeasy Blood Extraction Kit was used to extract genomic DNA from the blood cell samples. The CDR3, from cysteine to phenylalanine, totals 15 residues. The read is trimmed to its CDR3 DNA, 45 bases read in frame from base 1. As encoded in the germline V gene, CDR1 is MDHEN while CDR2 is SYDVKM. V loses 4 bases at its end and J loses 3 bases; junction bases beyond the gene matches: 4. Turning to this clone: What this receptor recognizes is not known. No qualities accompany the bases; no much larger clone lies one base away.

Libraries were built with the immunoSEQ multiplex PCR assay. For the multiplex PCR, a mixture combining 60 forward primers for TCR Vbeta segments and 13 reverse primers for TCR Jbeta segments was used. Amplification of the CDR3 region of rearranged TCR beta genes was performed with a multiplex PCR assay on genomic DNA. On the Illumina HiSeq System, the amplified TCR beta libraries were sequenced as 87-base-pair reads. Turning to the authors' computational methods: A later analysis tallied 75 million to 85 million unique TCR beta chains across the 666 repertoires, and some 12 million of those chains were shared by two or more donors. Raw reads were error-corrected and collapsed into unique sequences by a nearest-neighbor algorithm in which closely related sequences were merged to remove PCR and sequencing errors. V, D and J gene segments were assigned by aligning CDR3 sequences to IMGT reference sequences. For a sequence to be retained, at least a six-nucleotide match to both a V gene segment and a J gene segment was required. Rearrangements were classified as productive when the CDR3 lacked stop codons and remained in frame with V and J, and all other rearrangements were classified as non-productive. Following IMGT convention, CDR3 was defined as the stretch from the second conserved V-encoded cysteine to the conserved J-encoded phenylalanine. Sequences without an unambiguous match to a single V gene segment were excluded from the earlier analysis of almost 600 of the donors. In an earlier analysis of 587 of the donors, V segments were called functional above 56.7% productive rearrangements and were called segregating when the between-donor standard deviation exceeded 5%. A statistical classification framework was developed to diagnose cytomegalovirus status using the catalog of TCR beta chain sequences. In a later analysis, TCR nucleotide sequences were compared against IMGT/GENE-DB human TR gene sequences so that V and J genes could be assigned. The TCRdist pipeline was used in a later analysis to assign CDR3 sequences and most-parsimonious VDJ recombination scenarios. In a later analysis, each TCR beta chain was defined by its CDR3 amino acid sequence together with its V-gene family, and reads lacking a unique V-gene family were excluded. A later analysis removed 592 highly shared, low-generation-probability nucleotide sequences to deal with suspected cross-contamination and a sequencing artifact. For each public chain, a later analysis derived a clonal expansion index from normalized ranks of inferred template counts within each repertoire. In a later analysis, generation probabilities were computed with a VDJ recombination model fitted to out-of-frame rearrangements, and the resulting probabilities were checked against IGoR. In a later analysis, hypergeometric tests were used to score TCR-TCR, TCR-HLA and TCR-CMV co-occurrence, with a repertoire-size bias correction applied to TCR pairs. False discovery rates were estimated in a later analysis by permuting HLA or CMV assignments 20 times. In a later analysis, co-occurring TCRs were grouped with DBSCAN, and TCRdist sequence similarity was added when clustering was performed within HLA-allele-positive subsets. Repertoires with fewer than 30,000 or more than 120,000 public chains were left out of co-occurrence clustering, as were about 5 repertoires with anomalous nucleotide sharing. In its TCRdb copy, this immuneACCESS table keeps in-frame sequences only and misses some clones. Where compared with another copy, unresolved V genes explain less than half of these, and the others have no known cause. V, J and clone size derive from that table, while D and trimming were established from the DNA sequence. The sample records 150,000 to 200,000 clones, 80% of which are singletons. The top ten hold roughly 10% of the sample.

The full study reports these points: Because some donors lacked HLA typing at each locus, the association tests relied only on the typed subset. A later analysis found that HLA-associated TCR beta chains were more clonally expanded and had lower generation probabilities than equally common non-associated chains. Correlated functional status among segregating V segments might be attributable to linkage disequilibrium, but an unknown experimental factor could not be ruled out. Strong co-occurrence of HLA alleles, especially DR and DQ, made assigning TCR associations to individual alleles difficult. Broadly in line with IMGT annotations, most TCR beta V segments showed up in productive rearrangements about 87% or about 30% of the time in an earlier analysis of 450 to 750 of the donors. A cluster of highly shared sequence variants was judged likely to be a technical artifact of the sequencing pipeline. Compared with the approximately 710-donor mean, donors in an Asian-associated ancestry cluster had fewer N-insertions in productive TCRs, according to a later genetic analysis. Specific HLA alleles were associated with over 15,000 TCR beta sequences at a false discovery rate of 0.05 in a later analysis. Because counts were too low, fewer than 20 rarely observed V segments, including chromosome 9 orphons, were excluded from the earlier analysis of fewer than 650 of the donors. A total of 150 to 200 TCR beta chains were listed by the study as associated with cytomegalovirus. A further reported finding was that TCR beta sequences accurately predicted the HLA-A and HLA-B alleles for most subjects in the first cohort. According to the authors, the approach could potentially be generalized to other disease states and immunological phenotypes. The classifier was reported to diagnose cytomegalovirus status with high specificity and sensitivity in both the original cohort and the validation cohort. Most TCR sequences were observed very rarely across donors, whereas some public TCRs were present in many individuals. In vitro tests confirmed that a few of the cytomegalovirus-associated TCR beta chains recognize cytomegalovirus antigens. The cohort was sequenced for TCR beta chains only, and without alpha or paired-chain data the features that could be detected were limited. Presence/absence analyses assumed roughly uniform sequencing depth across donors, an assumption that may not hold. V-gene and J-gene trimming of TCR beta chains was associated with a missense DCLRE1C variant in a later genetic analysis, and the association was replicated in an independent cohort. Most CMV-associated TCR beta chains appeared to be HLA-restricted in a later analysis, and the HLA associations seemed to be driven largely by CMV exposure. For the cohort, immune exposure information was limited to CMV serostatus. A later analysis found that TCR association rates varied across HLA loci, with DRB1 alleles showing the most associated TCRs and HLA-C alleles the fewest. Because the 87-base-pair reads could not distinguish some IMGT-functional V segments, including TRBV6-2 and TRBV6-3, those segments were excluded. In a later analysis, several top co-occurrence clusters were reported to appear linked to parvovirus B19, influenza, CMV and Epstein-Barr virus.

Source material: PBMCs. The chain is assembled from TRBV28 and TRBJ2-1; the central 9 bases match TRBD2. The TCR originated in a young man in good health and CMV-seropositive. This receptor carries the CDR3 CASSSSGRFYNEQFF. The nucleotide sequence reads as follows: TGTGCCAGCAGTTCAAGCGGGAGGTTCTACAATGAGCAGTTCTTC.